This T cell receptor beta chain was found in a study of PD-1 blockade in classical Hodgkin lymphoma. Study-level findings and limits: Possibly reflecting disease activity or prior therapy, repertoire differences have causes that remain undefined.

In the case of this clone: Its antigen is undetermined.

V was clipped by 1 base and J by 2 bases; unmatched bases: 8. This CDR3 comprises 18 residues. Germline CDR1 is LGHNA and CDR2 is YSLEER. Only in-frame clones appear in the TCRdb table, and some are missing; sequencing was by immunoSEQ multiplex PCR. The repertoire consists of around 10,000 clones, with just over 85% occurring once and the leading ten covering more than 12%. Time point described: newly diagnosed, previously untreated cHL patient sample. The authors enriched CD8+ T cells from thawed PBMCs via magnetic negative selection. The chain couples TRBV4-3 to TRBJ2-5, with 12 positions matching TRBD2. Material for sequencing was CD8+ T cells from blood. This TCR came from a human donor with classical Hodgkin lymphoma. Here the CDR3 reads CASSQGRGLAGLQETQYF. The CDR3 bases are TGCGCCAGCAGCCAAGGCCGGGGACTAGCGGGCCTACAAGAGACCCAGTACTTC.